This T cell receptor (beta chain) was obtained from a study of T cell responses to AZD1222 COVID-19 vaccine. General study results and limits: Compared with day 0, the breadth and depth of the Spike-specific TCR repertoire rose significantly after two doses of AZD1222. Of spike-specific TCRs, nearly half reportedly target regions left unmutated in variants.

The CDR3 consists of 14 residues. Trimming took off 5 bases at V and 1 base at J, with 11 bases between the two ends. CDR1 and CDR2 (germline): SGHNT, YENEEA. TCRdb keeps only in-frame clones here, not all; method: immunoSEQ multiplex PCR. Among 130,000 to 150,000 clones listed, 88% were seen once. This clone is a singleton in its sample. Its specificity is unknown. The TCR was taken from an adult who received the MenACWY meningococcal vaccine as a control. The V and J genes are TRBV11-3 and TRBJ1-2, with D tentatively TRBD1 (6 bases). Source: peripheral blood, taken 28 days after the second dose of the MenACWY control vaccine. The CDR3 is CASSLGAVNYGYTF. CDR3 sequence (DNA): TGTGCCAGCAGCCTGGGGGCAGTTAACTATGGCTACACCTTC.